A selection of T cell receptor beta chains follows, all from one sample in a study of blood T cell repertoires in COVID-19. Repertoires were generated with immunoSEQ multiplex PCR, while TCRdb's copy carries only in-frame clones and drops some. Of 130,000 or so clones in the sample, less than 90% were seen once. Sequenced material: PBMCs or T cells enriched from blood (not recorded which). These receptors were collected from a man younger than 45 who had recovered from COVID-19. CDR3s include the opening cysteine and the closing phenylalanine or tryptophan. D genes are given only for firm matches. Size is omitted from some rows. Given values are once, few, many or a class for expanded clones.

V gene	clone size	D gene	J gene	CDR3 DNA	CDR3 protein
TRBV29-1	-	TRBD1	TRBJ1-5	TGCAGCGTCAAGGACAGGAGTGATCAGCCCCAGCATTTT	CSVKDRSDQPQHF
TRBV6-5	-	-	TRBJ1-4	TGTGCCAGCAGTTCGCGGTCGACGTCGGAAAAACTGTTTTTT	CASSSRSTSEKLFF
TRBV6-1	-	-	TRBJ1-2	TGTGCCAGCAGTGAAATTGGCGGGACCTATGGCTACACCTTC	CASSEIGGTYGYTF
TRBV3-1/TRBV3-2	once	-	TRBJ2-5	TGTGCCAGCAGCCACTCCCCGGAGACCCAGTACTTC	CASSHSPETQYF
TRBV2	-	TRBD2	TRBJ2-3	TGTGCCAGCACGGGGGGAGCGCGCACAGATACGCAGTATTTT	CASTGGARTDTQYF
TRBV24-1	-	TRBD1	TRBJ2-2	TGTGCCTCTCGACAGGGGGAGTCCGGGGAGCTGTTTTTT	CASRQGESGELFF
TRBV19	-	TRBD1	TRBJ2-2	TGTGCCAGTAGTCAGGACAGGGGATTCACCGGGGAGCTGTTTTTT	CASSQDRGFTGELFF
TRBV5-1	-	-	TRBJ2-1	TGCGCCAGCAGCTTGGGCAGGGATCACTACAATGAGCAGTTCTTC	CASSLGRDHYNEQFF
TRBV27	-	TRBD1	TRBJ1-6	TGTGCCAGCAGTTTATCCTCGACAGGGGTTAATTCACCCCTCCACTTT	CASSLSSTGVNSPLHF
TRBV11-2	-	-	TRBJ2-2	TGTGCCAGCAGCCCAGGGGAGCTAGCCGACGCGAACACCGGGGAGCTGTTTTTT	CASSPGELADANTGELFF
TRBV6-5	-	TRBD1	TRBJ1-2	TGTGCCAGCAGGGCCCACAGGGGATCCGACTATGGCTACACCTTC	CASRAHRGSDYGYTF
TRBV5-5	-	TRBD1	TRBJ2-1	TGTGCCAGCAGCTTGGGACAGGGGGCTTGGGGTGAGCAGTTCTTC	CASSLGQGAWGEQFF
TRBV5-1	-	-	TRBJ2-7	TGCGCCAGCAGCTTGGTTCGTGACAGGACTTACGAGCAGTACTTC	CASSLVRDRTYEQYF
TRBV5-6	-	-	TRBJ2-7	TGTGCCAGCAGCCTCGGCGGGTACGAGCAGTACTTC	CASSLGGYEQYF
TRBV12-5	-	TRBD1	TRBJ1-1	TGTGCTAGTGTAATCAACAGGGGAAGAGCTTTCTTT	CASVINRGRAFF
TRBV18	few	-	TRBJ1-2	TGTGCCAGCTCACCACGGACAGCAACTAACTATGGCTACACCTTC	CASSPRTATNYGYTF
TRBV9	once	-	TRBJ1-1	TGTGCCAGCAGCTCCGGGGGAACTGAAGCTTTCTTT	CASSSGGTEAFF
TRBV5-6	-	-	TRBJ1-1	TGTGCCAGCAGCTTGAGGCGGCAGTATGACACTGAAGCTTTCTTT	CASSLRRQYDTEAFF
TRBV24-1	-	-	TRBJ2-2	TGTGCCACCAGAGACAGCGCCACCGGGGAGCTGTTTTTT	CATRDSATGELFF
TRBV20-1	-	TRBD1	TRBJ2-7	TGCAGTGCAGAGGGACAGGACGAGCAGTACTTC	CSAEGQDEQYF
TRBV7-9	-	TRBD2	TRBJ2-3	TGTGCCAGCAGCTTATCGGGCGTGCGGGGGGGCCGAAAAACAGATACGCAGTATTTT	CASSLSGVRGGRKTDTQYF
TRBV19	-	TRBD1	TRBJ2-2	TGTGCCAGTAGTATGGCGACAGGGGGCCCCGGGGAGCTGTTTTTT	CASSMATGGPGELFF
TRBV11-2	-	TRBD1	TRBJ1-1	TGTGCCAGCAGCGAACAGGGGCAGAGCACTGAAGCTTTCTTT	CASSEQGQSTEAFF
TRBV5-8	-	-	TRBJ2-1	TGTGCCAGCAGCTTGGAAGTGAGCTCCTACAATGAGCAGTTCTTC	CASSLEVSSYNEQFF
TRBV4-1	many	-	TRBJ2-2	TGCGCCAGCAGCCAGTCCCAGGGCGGGGAGCTGTTTTTT	CASSQSQGGELFF
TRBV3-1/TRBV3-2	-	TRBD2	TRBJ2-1	TGTGCCAGCAGCCTTGGACTAGCGGAAAATGAGCAGTTCTTC	CASSLGLAENEQFF
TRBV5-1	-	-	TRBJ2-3	TGCGCCAGCAGCTTTTACTCGGACAGTAGCACAGATACGCAGTATTTT	CASSFYSDSSTDTQYF
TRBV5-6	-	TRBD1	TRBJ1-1	TGTGCCAGCAGCTTGAGGACAGGGAATGAGGCTTTCTTT	CASSLRTGNEAFF
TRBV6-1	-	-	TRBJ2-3	TGTGCCAGCAGTGAATTAGCCCCGGGCACAGATACGCAGTATTTT	CASSELAPGTDTQYF
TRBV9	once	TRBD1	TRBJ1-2	TGTGCCAGCAGCGTAGGACAGGGCTATGGCTACACCTTC	CASSVGQGYGYTF
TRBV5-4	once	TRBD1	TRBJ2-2	TGTGCCAGCAGCGCCGGGACAGAGAACACCGGGGAGCTGTTTTTT	CASSAGTENTGELFF